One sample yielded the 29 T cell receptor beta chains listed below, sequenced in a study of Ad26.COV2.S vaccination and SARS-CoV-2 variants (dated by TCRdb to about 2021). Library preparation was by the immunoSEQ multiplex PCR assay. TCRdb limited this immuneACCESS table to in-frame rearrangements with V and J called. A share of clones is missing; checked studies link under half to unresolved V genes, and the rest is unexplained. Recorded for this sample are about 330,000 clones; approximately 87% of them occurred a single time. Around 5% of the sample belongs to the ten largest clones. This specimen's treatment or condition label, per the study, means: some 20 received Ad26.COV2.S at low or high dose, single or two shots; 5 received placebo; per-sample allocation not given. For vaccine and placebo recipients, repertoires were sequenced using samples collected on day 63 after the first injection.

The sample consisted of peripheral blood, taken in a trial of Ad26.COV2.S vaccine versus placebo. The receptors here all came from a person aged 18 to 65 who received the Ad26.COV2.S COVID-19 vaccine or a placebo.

In nucleotides, the CDR3 is TGTGCCAGCAGCTTATCCGGGGGGAGCTACGAGCAGTACTTC. Amino acid sequence: CASSLSGGSYEQYF. The V gene is TRBV7-2, the J gene TRBJ2-7, with 7 bases that match TRBD2. Germline V gene sequence: CDR1 SGHTA, CDR2 FQGNSA. Trimming took 2 bases from V and 3 from J; bases not matched to a gene: 4. This CDR3 comprises 14 residues.

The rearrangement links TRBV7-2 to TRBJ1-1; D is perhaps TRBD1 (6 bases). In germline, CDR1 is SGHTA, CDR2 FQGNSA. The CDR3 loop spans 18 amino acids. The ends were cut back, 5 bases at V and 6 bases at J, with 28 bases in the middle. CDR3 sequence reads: CASSPGGGLGLGKPEAFF. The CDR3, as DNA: TGTGCCAGCAGCCCCGGAGGGGGGTTAGGCCTAGGGAAACCTGAAGCTTTCTTT.

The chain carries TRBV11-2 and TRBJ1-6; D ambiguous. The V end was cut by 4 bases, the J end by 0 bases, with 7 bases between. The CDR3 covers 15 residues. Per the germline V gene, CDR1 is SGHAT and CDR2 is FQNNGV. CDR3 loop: CASSSVLSYNSPLHF. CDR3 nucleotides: TGTGCCAGCAGCTCCGTCCTCTCCTATAATTCACCCCTCCACTTT.

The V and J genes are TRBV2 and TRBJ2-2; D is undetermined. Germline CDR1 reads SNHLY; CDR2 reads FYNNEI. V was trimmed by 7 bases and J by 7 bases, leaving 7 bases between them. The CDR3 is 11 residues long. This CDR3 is CASNLYGELFF. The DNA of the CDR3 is TGTGCCAGCAACCTCTACGGGGAGCTGTTTTTT.

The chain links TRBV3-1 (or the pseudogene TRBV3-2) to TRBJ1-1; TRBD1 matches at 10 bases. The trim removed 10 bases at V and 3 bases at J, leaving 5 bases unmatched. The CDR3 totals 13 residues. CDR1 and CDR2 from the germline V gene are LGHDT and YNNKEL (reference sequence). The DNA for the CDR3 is TGTGCCACGGACAGGGGGTTCGACACTGAAGCTTTCTTT. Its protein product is CATDRGFDTEAFF.

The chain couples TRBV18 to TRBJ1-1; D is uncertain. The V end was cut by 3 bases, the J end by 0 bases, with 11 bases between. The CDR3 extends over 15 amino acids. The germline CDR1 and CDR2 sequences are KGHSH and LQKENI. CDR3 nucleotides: TGTGCCAGCTCACCGACGCTAAACTTGAACACTGAAGCTTTCTTT. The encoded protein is CASSPTLNLNTEAFF.

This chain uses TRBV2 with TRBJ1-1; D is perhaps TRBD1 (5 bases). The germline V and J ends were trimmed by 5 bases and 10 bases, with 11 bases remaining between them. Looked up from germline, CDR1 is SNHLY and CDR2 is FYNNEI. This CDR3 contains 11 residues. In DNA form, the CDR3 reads TGTGCCAGCAGTCTCCAGGGTGCAGCTTTCTTT. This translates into CASSLQGAAFF. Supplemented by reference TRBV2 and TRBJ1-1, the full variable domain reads EPEVTQTPSHQVTQMGQEVILRCVPISNHLYFYWYRQILGQKVEFLVSFYNNEISEKSEIFDDQFSVERPDGSNFTLKIRSTKLEDSAMYFCASSLQGAAFFGQGTRLTVV.

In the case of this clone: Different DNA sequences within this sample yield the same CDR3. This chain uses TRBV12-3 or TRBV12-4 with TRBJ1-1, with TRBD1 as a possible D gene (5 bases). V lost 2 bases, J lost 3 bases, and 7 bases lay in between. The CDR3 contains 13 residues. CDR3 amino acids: CASSLWGDTEAFF. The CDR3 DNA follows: TGTGCCAGCAGTTTATGGGGGGACACTGAAGCTTTCTTT.

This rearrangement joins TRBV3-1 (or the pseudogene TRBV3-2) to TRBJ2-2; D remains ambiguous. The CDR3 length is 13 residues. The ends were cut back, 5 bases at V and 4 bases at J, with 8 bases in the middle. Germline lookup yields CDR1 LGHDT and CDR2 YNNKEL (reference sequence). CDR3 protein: CASSTPATGELFF. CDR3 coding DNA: TGTGCCAGCAGCACCCCGGCCACCGGGGAGCTGTTTTTT.

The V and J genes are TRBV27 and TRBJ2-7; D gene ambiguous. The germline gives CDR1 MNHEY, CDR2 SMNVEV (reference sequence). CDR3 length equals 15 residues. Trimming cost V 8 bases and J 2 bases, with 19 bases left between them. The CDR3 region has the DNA TGTGCCAGCCGCCTGAGGAGAGGCTTCGCCTACGAGCAGTACTTC. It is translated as CASRLRRGFAYEQYF.

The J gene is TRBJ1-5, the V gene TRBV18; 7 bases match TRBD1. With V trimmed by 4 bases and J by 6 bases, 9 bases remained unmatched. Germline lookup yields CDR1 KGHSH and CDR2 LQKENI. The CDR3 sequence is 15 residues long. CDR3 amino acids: CASSLGGALTQPQHF. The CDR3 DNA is TGTGCCAGCTCACTAGGGGGCGCCTTGACTCAGCCCCAGCATTTT. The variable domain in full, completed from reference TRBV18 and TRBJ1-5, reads NAGVMQNPRHLVRRRGQEARLRCSPMKGHSHVYWYRQLPEEGLKFMVYLQKENIIDESGMPKERFSAEFPKEGPSILRIQQVVRGDSAAYFCASSLGGALTQPQHFGDGTRLSIL.

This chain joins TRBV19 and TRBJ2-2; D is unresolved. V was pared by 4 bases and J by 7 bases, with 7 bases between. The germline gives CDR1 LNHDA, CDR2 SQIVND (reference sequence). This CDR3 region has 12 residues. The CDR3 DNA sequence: TGTGCCAGTAGTAATGTTGTCGGGGAGCTGTTTTTT. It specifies CASSNVVGELFF.

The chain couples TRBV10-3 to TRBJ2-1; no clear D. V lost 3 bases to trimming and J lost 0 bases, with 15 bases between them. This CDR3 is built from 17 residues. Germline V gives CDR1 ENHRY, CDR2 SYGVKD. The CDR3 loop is CAISELETSSSYNEQFF. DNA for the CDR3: TGTGCCATCAGTGAATTGGAGACATCGAGCTCCTACAATGAGCAGTTCTTC.

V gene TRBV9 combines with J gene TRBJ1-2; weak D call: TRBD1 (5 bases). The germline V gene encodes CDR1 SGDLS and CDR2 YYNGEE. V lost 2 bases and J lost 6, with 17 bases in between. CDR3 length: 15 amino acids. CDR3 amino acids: CASSVAGTGVDGYTF. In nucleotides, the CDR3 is TGTGCCAGCAGCGTCGCAGGGACGGGTGTTGATGGCTACACCTTC.

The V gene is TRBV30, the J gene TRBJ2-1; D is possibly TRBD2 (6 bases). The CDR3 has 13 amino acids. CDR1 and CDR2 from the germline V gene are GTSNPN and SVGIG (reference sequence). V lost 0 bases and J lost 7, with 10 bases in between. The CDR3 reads CAWSVGLWNEQFF. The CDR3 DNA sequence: TGTGCCTGGAGTGTCGGACTATGGAATGAGCAGTTCTTC.

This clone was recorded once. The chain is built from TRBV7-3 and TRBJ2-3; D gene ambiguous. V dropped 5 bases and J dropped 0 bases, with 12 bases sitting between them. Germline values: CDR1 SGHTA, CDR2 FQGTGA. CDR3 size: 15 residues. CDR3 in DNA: TGTGCCAGCAGCCCTGGGTCAGCCAGCACAGATACGCAGTATTTT. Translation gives CASSPGSASTDTQYF.

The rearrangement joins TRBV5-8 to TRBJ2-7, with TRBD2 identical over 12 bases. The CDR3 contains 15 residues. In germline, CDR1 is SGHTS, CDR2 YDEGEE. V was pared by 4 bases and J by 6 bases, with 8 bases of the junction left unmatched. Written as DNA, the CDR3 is TGTGCCAGCAGCGAACGGACTAGCGGGATTGGCGAGCAGTACGTC. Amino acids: CASSERTSGIGEQYV.

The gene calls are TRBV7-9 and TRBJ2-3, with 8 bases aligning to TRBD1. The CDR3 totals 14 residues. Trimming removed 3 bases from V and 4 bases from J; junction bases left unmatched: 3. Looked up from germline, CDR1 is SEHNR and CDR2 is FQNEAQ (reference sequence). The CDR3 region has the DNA TGTGCCAGCAGCTTGGGGACAGGTCCAGATACGCAGTATTTT. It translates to CASSLGTGPDTQYF.

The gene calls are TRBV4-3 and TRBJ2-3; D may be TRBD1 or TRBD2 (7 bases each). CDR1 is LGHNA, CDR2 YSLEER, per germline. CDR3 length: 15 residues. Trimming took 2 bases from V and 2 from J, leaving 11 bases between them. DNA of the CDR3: TGCGCCAGCAGCCAACAGGGGGGGAACACAGATACGCAGTATTTT. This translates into CASSQQGGNTDTQYF.

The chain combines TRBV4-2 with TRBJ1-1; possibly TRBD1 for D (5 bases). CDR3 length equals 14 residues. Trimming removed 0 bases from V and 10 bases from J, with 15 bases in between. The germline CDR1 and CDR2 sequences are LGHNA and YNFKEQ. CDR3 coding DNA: TGTGCCAGCAGCCAAGAAGGTCAGGGAAAGAGAGCTTTCTTT. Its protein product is CASSQEGQGKRAFF.

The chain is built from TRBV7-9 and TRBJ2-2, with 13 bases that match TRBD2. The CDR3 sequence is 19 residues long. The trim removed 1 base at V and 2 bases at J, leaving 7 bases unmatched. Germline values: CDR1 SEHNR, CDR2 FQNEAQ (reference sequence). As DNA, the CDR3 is TGTGCCAGCAGCTTAGGACTAGCGGGAGGTATACTTAACACCGGGGAGCTGTTTTTT. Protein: CASSLGLAGGILNTGELFF. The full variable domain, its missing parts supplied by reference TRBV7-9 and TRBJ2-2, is DTGVSQNPRHKITKRGQNVTFRCDPISEHNRLYWYRQTLGQGPEFLTYFQNEAQLEKSRLLSDRFSAERPKGSFSTLEIQRTEQGDSAMYLCASSLGLAGGILNTGELFFGEGSRLTVL.

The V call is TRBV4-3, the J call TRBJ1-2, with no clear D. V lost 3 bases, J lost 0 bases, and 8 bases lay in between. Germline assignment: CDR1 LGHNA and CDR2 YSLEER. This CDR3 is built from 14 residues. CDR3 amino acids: CASSQDTANYGYTF. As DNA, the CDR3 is TGCGCCAGCAGCCAGGATACAGCTAACTATGGCTACACCTTC.

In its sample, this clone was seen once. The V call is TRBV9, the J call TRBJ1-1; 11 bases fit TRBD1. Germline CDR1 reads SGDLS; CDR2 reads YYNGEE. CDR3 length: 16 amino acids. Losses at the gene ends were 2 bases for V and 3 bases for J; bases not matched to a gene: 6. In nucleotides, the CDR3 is TGTGCCAGCAGCGTTCGGGACAGGGGGTTTGACACTGAAGCTTTCTTT. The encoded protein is CASSVRDRGFDTEAFF.

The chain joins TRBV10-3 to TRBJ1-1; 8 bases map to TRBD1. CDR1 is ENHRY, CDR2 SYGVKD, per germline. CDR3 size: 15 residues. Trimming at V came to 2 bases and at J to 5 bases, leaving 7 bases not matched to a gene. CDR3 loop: CAISENAGGPTEAFF. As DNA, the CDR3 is TGTGCCATCAGTGAGAATGCAGGGGGCCCGACTGAAGCTTTCTTT.

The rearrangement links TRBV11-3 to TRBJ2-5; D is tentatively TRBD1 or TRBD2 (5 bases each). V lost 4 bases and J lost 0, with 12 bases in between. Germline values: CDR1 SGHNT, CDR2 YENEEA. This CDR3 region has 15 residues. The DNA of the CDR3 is TGTGCCAGCAGCTCCCCCCGGGACCACCAAGAGACCCAGTACTTC. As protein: CASSSPRDHQETQYF.

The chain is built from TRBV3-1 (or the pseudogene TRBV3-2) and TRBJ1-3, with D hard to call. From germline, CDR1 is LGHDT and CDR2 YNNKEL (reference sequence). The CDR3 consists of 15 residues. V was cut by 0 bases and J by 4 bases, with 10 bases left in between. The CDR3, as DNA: TGTGCCAGCAGCCAAGATATAAGTCCGGGAAACACCATATATTTT. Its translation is CASSQDISPGNTIYF.

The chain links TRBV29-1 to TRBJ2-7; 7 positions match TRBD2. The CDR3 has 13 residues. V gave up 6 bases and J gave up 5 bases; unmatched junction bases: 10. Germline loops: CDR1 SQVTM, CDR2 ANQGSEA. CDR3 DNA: TGCAGCGTGGGGGGGGATCGGGAAAACGAGCAGTACTTC. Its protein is CSVGGDRENEQYF.

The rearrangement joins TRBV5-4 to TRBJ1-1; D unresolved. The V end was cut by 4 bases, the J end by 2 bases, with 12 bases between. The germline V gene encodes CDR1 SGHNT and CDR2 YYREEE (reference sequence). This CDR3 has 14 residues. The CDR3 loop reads CASSQGLGNTEAFF. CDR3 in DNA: TGTGCCAGCAGCCAAGGACTGGGAAACACTGAAGCTTTCTTT.

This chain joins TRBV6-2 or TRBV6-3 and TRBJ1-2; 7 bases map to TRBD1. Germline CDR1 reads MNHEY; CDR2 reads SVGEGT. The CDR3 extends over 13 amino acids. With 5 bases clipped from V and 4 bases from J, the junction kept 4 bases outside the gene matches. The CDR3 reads CASSRPGGYGYTF. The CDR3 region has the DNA TGTGCCAGCAGTCGGCCAGGGGGCTATGGCTACACCTTC.